Presented here are 8 T cell receptor beta chains from one specimen sequenced in a study of blood T cells in healthy people across ages. Together with a sample-barcoded 5' primer, a J-beta primer mix was included in a second PCR lasting roughly 6 to 12 cycles. TCRdb re-called the 5' RACE reads with MiXCR, one entry per CDR3 protein. The data contain about 1.6 million distinct CDR3 sequences, roughly 32% of them singletons. The specimen was blood. The receptor source for this set is a woman aged 25 to 39 in good health.

In its sample, this clonotype was seen a few times. CDR3 bases: TGTGCCAGCAGTTGGGGCTCGGCCCCAGGGGACACTGAAGCTTTCTTT. Its translation: CASSWGSAPGDTEAFF. The V and J genes are TRBV11-2 and TRBJ1-1; the D gene is possibly TRBD1 (6 bases). The CDR3 runs 16 residues. The V end lost 6 bases, the J end lost 3 bases, and 20 bases lay between the germline ends. In germline, CDR1 is SGHAT, CDR2 FQNNGV. Drawing the rest from reference TRBV11-2 and TRBJ1-1, the complete variable domain is EAGVAQSPRYKIIEKRQSVAFWCNPISGHATLYWYQQILGQGPKLLIQFQNNGVVDDSQLPKDRFSAERLKGVDSTLKIQPAKLEDSAVYLCASSWGSAPGDTEAFFGQGTRLTVV.

The V gene is TRBV10-3, the J gene TRBJ2-1, with TRBD2 matching 13 bases. Trimming took 3 bases from V and 8 from J; bases not matched to a gene: 7. The CDR3 sequence is 16 residues long. Germline V gene lookup returns CDR1 ENHRY and CDR2 SYGVKD. CDR3 sequence (DNA): TGTGCCATCAGTGAATCCACTAGCGGGGGGGCGTATGAGCAGTTCTTC. Its protein is CAISESTSGGAYEQFF.

The chain recombines TRBV6-1 with TRBJ1-5, with D maybe TRBD1 (5 bases). Trimming removed 7 bases from V and 7 bases from J, with 17 bases in between. Germline V gene lookup returns CDR1 MNHNS and CDR2 SASEGT. The length of the CDR3 is 14 residues. CDR3 sequence reads: CASNRREGRQPQHF. DNA for the CDR3: TGTGCCAGCAACAGGAGGGAGGGAAGGCAGCCCCAGCATTTT.

The sample holds a few counts of this clonotype. For the CDR3, the DNA is TGTGCCAGCAGCCAAGGGCGGGAGGGGAGCACAGATACGCAGTATTTT. Amino acid sequence: CASSQGREGSTDTQYF. The gene calls are TRBV4-2 and TRBJ2-3; 9 positions agree with TRBD2. The CDR3 sequence is 16 residues long. V trimming: 1 base; J trimming: 0 bases; junction bases outside the gene matches: 2. Germline CDR1 reads LGHNA; CDR2 reads YNFKEQ.

The chain joins TRBV13 to TRBJ2-5; D gene uncertain. This CDR3 has 13 amino acids. Germline V gives CDR1 PRHDT, CDR2 FYEKMQ (reference sequence). The V end was cut by 5 bases, the J end by 11 bases, with 18 bases between. The CDR3 sequence is CASSLDARNEQYF. In DNA, the CDR3 is TGTGCCAGCAGCCTGGATGCCCGCAATGAGCAGTACTTC.

This clonotype has a handful of counts. The V call is TRBV7-3, the J call TRBJ2-1; TRBD2 aligns across 9 bases. Germline values: CDR1 SGHTA, CDR2 FQGTGA. The CDR3 covers 15 residues. V lost 5 bases and J lost 4; bases outside the gene matches: 6. CDR3 bases: TGTGCCAGCAGCGAGGGACTAGCTTTATACAATGAGCAGTTCTTC. Translating it yields CASSEGLALYNEQFF. The full variable domain, in which reference TRBV7-3 and TRBJ2-1 provide the parts outside the CDR3, is GAGVSQTPSNKVTEKGKYVELRCDPISGHTALYWYRQSLGQGPEFLIYFQGTGAADDSGLPNDRFFAVRPEGSVSTLKIQRTERGDSAVYLCASSEGLALYNEQFFGPGTRLTVL.

This clonotype has more than one count but fewer than ten. This chain joins TRBV5-1 and TRBJ2-1, with TRBD2 matching 7 bases. CDR3 length equals 15 residues. With 1 base clipped from V and 0 bases from J, the junction kept 1 base outside the gene matches. Germline V lookup: CDR1 SGHRS, CDR2 YFSETQ. The CDR3 bases are TGCGCCAGCAGCTTGTGGGGGGGCTCCTACAATGAGCAGTTCTTC. Protein: CASSLWGGSYNEQFF.

This chain links TRBV10-3 with TRBJ1-1; D is perhaps TRBD1 (5 bases). V gave up 6 bases and J gave up 5 bases, with 13 bases separating them. CDR3 length equals 13 residues. Germline assignment: CDR1 ENHRY and CDR2 SYGVKD. CDR3: CAISGGSGTEAFF. In DNA form, the CDR3 reads TGTGCCATCAGCGGGGGTAGCGGGACTGAAGCTTTCTTT.